This T cell receptor beta chain was obtained from a study of blood T cell repertoires in COVID-19. On the study more broadly: The samples span acute and convalescent COVID-19 from the United States, Italy and Spain. T cells, B-cell-depleted T cells, or PBMCs provided the cDNA or gDNA that served as material.

V shed 6 bases and J shed 7 bases, with 22 bases lying between them. Looked up from germline, CDR1 is KGHSH and CDR2 is LQKENI. The CDR3 covers 15 residues. Original analysis: Reference gene primer amplification yielded estimated nucleated cell counts. Profiled with immunoSEQ multiplex PCR; TCRdb holds only in-frame clones, not every one. The DNA was the basis for D and trimming; V, J and clone size are from that table. This table holds over 200,000 clones, approximately 90% found once. The chain couples TRBV18 to TRBJ2-7; possibly TRBD2 for D (5 bases). The sample taken for sequencing was peripheral blood. The origin of this receptor is a man aged 30 to 39 who had recovered from COVID-19. The CDR3 DNA is TGTGCCAGCTCCCGGGCAAATACACCCTCGGGGGAGCAGTACTTC. The encoded protein is CASSRANTPSGEQYF. Full variable domain (remainder filled in from reference TRBV18 and TRBJ2-7): NAGVMQNPRHLVRRRGQEARLRCSPMKGHSHVYWYRQLPEEGLKFMVYLQKENIIDESGMPKERFSAEFPKEGPSILRIQQVVRGDSAAYFCASSRANTPSGEQYFGPGTRLTVT.